This is a list of T cell receptor beta chains from one sample in a study of blood T cells in healthy people across ages. TCRdb independently ran MiXCR on the 5' RACE reads; one entry per CDR3 protein. The table records 700,000 or so distinct CDR3 sequences, 22% of them present only once. Sequenced material: blood. The receptors were gathered from a man between 70 and 80 years old in good health. Both conserved end residues are part of each CDR3. D genes are given only for firm matches. Part of the rows lack a size; the others show once, few, many or a class for expanded clones.

d_call: NA; v_call: TRBV10-2; clone_size: few; j_call: TRBJ2-5; cdr3_nt: TGCGCCAGCCTCCGGGGCGGCGGTGAGACCCAGTACTTC; cdr3_aa: CASLRGGGETQYF
d_call: NA; v_call: TRBV30; clone_size: NA; j_call: TRBJ1-5; cdr3_nt: TGTGCCTGGGGGGGTGATAGCAATCAGCCCCAGCATTTT; cdr3_aa: CAWGGDSNQPQHF
d_call: NA; v_call: TRBV6-6; clone_size: NA; j_call: TRBJ2-2; cdr3_nt: TGCGCCAGCAGTTACTCGTCAGGGGGGGCCGGGGAGCTGTTTTTT; cdr3_aa: CASSYSSGGAGELFF
d_call: NA; v_call: TRBV5-1; clone_size: NA; j_call: TRBJ2-7; cdr3_nt: TGCGCCAGCAGCCACGAAGGGGATTCCTACGAGCAGTACTTC; cdr3_aa: CASSHEGDSYEQYF
d_call: NA; v_call: TRBV2; clone_size: NA; j_call: TRBJ2-3; cdr3_nt: NA; cdr3_aa: CASQSWGQGAVDTQCF
d_call: NA; v_call: TRBV4-3; clone_size: few; j_call: TRBJ1-1; cdr3_nt: TGCGCCAGCAGCCCCGGCGGGGGCAGGGGGAACACTGAAGCTTTCTTT; cdr3_aa: CASSPGGGRGNTEAFF
d_call: NA; v_call: TRBV28; clone_size: few; j_call: TRBJ2-5; cdr3_nt: TGTGCCAGCAGTTTAGATGGCCAAACTGAGACCCAGTACTTC; cdr3_aa: CASSLDGQTETQYF
d_call: NA; v_call: TRBV7-3; clone_size: NA; j_call: TRBJ1-6; cdr3_nt: TGTGCCAGCAGCTTAGGGCCGAAGAATTCACCCCTCCACTTT; cdr3_aa: CASSLGPKNSPLHF
d_call: TRBD2; v_call: TRBV12-3/TRBV12-4; clone_size: NA; j_call: TRBJ2-1; cdr3_nt: TGTGCCAGCAGTTTGTGGAGCGGGAGGGCAAATGAGCAGTATTTC; cdr3_aa: CASSLWSGRANEQYF
d_call: NA; v_call: TRBV25-1; clone_size: few; j_call: TRBJ1-2; cdr3_nt: TGTGCCAGCAGTGCCAGCCACTATGGCTACATCTTC; cdr3_aa: CASSASHYGYIF
d_call: TRBD2; v_call: TRBV12-3/TRBV12-4; clone_size: NA; j_call: TRBJ2-2; cdr3_nt: TGTGCCAGCAGTTTAGCGGCGGGAGTGAGTAACACCGGGGAGCTGTTTTTT; cdr3_aa: CASSLAAGVSNTGELFF
d_call: NA; v_call: TRBV5-1; clone_size: NA; j_call: TRBJ1-1; cdr3_nt: TGCGCCAGCAGCTTGGGGGGTGACAGGGAAGCTTTCTTT; cdr3_aa: CASSLGGDREAFF
d_call: NA; v_call: TRBV5-1; clone_size: many; j_call: TRBJ2-3; cdr3_nt: TGTGCCAGCTCACGGACCAGCACAGATACGCAGTATTTT; cdr3_aa: CASSRTSTDTQYF
d_call: NA; v_call: TRBV6-1; clone_size: few; j_call: TRBJ1-5; cdr3_nt: TGTGCCAGCTCCCCTACCGGCATTAGCAATCAGCCCCAGCATTTT; cdr3_aa: CASSPTGISNQPQHF
d_call: NA; v_call: TRBV12-5; clone_size: many; j_call: TRBJ2-5; cdr3_nt: TGTGCTAGTGGAAACTCGACTACTCAAGAGACCCAGTACTTC; cdr3_aa: CASGNSTTQETQYF
d_call: NA; v_call: TRBV7-8; clone_size: NA; j_call: TRBJ2-5; cdr3_nt: TGTGCCAGCAGCTCGAAGGACGGGGAGACACAGACCCAGTACTTC; cdr3_aa: CASSSKDGETQTQYF
d_call: NA; v_call: TRBV28; clone_size: few; j_call: TRBJ2-7; cdr3_nt: TGTGCCATAGGGGCACAGGAGAGCTCCTACGAGCAGTACTTC; cdr3_aa: CAIGAQESSYEQYF
d_call: TRBD2; v_call: TRBV3-1; clone_size: NA; j_call: TRBJ2-3; cdr3_nt: TGTGCCAGCAGCCAAACGACTAGCGGGGGCCCTAGCACAGATACGCAGTATTTT; cdr3_aa: CASSQTTSGGPSTDTQYF
d_call: NA; v_call: TRBV5-1; clone_size: few; j_call: TRBJ2-7; cdr3_nt: TGCGCCAGCAGCTTGTTTCCAGGGGGGAATTACGAGCAGTACTTC; cdr3_aa: CASSLFPGGNYEQYF
d_call: TRBD2; v_call: TRBV5-1; clone_size: few; j_call: TRBJ2-3; cdr3_nt: TGCGCCAGCAGCGCCTCCGTGGCGGGGGGGGAAGGAGATACGCAGTATTTT; cdr3_aa: CASSASVAGGEGDTQYF